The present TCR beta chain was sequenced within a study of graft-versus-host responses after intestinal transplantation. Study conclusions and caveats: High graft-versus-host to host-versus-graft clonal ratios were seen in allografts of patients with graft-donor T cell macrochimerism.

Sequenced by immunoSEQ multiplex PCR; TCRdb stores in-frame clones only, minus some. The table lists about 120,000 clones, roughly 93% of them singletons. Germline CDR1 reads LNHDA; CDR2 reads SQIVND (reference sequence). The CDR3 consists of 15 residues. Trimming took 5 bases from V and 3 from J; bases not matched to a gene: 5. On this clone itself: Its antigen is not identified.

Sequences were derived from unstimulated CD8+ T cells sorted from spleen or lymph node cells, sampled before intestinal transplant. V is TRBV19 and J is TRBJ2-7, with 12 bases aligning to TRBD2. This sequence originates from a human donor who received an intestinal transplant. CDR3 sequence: CASSGRLAGVYEQYF. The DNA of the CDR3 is TGTGCCAGTAGTGGACGACTAGCGGGAGTCTACGAGCAGTACTTC.